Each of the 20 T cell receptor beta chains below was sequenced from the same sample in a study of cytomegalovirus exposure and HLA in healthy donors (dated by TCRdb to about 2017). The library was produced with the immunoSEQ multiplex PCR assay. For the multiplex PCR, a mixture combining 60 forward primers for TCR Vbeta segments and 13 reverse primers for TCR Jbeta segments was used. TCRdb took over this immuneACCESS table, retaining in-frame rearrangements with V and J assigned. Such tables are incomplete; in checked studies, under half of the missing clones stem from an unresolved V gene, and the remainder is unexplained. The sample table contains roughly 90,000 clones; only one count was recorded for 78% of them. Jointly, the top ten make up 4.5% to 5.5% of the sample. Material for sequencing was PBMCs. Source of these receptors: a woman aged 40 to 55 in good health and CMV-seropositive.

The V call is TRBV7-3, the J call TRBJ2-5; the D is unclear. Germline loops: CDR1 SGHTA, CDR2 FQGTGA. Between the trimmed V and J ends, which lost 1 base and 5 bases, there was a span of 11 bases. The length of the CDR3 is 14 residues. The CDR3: CASSLIAGTETQYF. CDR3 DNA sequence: TGTGCCAGCAGCTTAATTGCAGGAACGGAGACCCAGTACTTC.

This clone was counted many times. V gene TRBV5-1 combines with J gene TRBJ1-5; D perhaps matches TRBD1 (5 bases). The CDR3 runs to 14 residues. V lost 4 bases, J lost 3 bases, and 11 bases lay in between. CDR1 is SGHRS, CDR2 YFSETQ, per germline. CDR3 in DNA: TGCGCCAGCAGCCCCGACAGACCCAATCAGCCCCAGCATTTT. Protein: CASSPDRPNQPQHF.

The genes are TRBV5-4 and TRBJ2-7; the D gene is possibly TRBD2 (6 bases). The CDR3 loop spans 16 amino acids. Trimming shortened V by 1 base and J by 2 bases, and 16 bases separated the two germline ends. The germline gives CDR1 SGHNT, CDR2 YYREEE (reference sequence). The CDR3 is CASSLSSGLLTYEQYF. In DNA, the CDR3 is TGTGCCAGCAGCTTGTCTTCGGGACTCTTAACCTACGAGCAGTACTTC.

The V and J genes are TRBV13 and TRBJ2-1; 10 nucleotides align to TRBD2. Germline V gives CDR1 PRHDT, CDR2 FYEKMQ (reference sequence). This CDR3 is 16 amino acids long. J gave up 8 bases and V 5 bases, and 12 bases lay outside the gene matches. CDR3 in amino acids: CASSAVRTSGNYEQFF. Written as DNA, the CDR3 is TGTGCCAGCAGCGCTGTTAGGACTAGCGGTAACTATGAGCAGTTCTTC. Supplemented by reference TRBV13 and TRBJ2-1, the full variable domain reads AAGVIQSPRHLIKEKRETATLKCYPIPRHDTVYWYQQGPGQDPQFLISFYEKMQSDKGSIPDRFSAQQFSDYHSELNMSSLELGDSALYFCASSAVRTSGNYEQFFGPGTRLTVL.

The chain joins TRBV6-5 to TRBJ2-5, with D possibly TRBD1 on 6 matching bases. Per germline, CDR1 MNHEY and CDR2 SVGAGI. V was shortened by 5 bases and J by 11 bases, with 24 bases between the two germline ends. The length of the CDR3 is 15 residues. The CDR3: CASSLQGSAGDWQYF. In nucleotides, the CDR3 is TGTGCCAGCAGTCTACAGGGTTCAGCCGGGGATTGGCAGTACTTC.

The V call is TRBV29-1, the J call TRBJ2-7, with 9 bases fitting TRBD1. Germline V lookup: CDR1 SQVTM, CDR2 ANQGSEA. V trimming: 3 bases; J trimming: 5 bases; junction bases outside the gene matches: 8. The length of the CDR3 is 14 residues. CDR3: CSVDGTGKSHEQYF. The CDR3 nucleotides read TGCAGCGTTGACGGGACAGGGAAATCCCACGAGCAGTACTTC.

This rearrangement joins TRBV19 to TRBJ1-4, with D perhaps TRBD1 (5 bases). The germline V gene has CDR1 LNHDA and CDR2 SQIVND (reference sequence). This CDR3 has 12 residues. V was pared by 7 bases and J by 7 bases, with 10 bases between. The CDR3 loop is CASTRVGEKLFF. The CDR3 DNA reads TGTGCCAGTACCAGGGTTGGTGAAAAACTGTTTTTT.

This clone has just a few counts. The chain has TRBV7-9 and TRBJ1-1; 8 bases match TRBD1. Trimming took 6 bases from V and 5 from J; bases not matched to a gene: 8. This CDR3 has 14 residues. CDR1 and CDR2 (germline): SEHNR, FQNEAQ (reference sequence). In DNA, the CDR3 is TGTGCCAGCAGAAAGACAGGGGTATGGACTGAAGCTTTCTTT. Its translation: CASRKTGVWTEAFF.

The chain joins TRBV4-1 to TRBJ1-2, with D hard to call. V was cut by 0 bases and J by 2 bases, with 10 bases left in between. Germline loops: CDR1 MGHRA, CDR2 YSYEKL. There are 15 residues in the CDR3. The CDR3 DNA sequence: TGCGCCAGCAGCCAAGATGCGGCAAGCAACTATGGCTACACCTTC. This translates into CASSQDAASNYGYTF.

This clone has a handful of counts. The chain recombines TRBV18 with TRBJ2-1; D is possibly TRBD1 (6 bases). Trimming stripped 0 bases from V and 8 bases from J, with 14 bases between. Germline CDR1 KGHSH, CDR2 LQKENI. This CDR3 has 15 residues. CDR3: CASSPPVRGWDEQFF. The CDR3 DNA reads TGTGCCAGCTCACCACCGGTGAGGGGGTGGGATGAGCAGTTCTTC.

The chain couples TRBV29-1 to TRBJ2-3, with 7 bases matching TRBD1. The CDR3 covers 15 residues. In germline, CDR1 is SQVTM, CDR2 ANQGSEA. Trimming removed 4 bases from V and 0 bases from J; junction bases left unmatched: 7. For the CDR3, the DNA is TGCAGCGTTGGGGACAGAAGCATTAGCACAGATACGCAGTATTTT. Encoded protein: CSVGDRSISTDTQYF.

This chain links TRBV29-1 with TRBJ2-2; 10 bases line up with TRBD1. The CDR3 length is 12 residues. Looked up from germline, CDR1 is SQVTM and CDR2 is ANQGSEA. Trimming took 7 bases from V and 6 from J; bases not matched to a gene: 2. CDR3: CSAGTGAGELFF. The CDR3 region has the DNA TGCAGCGCCGGGACAGGGGCCGGGGAGCTGTTTTTT.

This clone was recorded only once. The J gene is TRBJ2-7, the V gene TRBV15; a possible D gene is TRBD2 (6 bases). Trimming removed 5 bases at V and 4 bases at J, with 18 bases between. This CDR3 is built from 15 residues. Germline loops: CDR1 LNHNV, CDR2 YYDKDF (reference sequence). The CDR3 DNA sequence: TGTGCCACCAGCGCTGGGTCCGGGAGCATATACGAGCAGTACTTC. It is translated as CATSAGSGSIYEQYF.

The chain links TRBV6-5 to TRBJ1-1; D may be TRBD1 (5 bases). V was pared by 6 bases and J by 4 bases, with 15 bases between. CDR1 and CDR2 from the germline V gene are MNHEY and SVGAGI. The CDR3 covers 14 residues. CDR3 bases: TGTGCCAGCAGCCGGGGACTACTCGGCACTGAAGCTTTCTTT. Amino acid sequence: CASSRGLLGTEAFF.

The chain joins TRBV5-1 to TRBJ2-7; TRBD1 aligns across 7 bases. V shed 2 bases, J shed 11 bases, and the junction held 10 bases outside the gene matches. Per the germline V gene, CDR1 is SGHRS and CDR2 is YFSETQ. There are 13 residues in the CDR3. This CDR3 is CASSFSTTGEKYF. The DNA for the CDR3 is TGCGCCAGCAGCTTCTCGACCACAGGGGAGAAGTACTTC.

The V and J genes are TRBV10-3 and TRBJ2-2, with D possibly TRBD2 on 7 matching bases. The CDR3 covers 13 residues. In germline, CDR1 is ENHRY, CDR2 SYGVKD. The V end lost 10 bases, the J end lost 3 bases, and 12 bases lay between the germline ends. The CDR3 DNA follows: TGTGCCACCAAAGGGGGGGACACCGGGGAGCTGTTTTTT. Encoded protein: CATKGGDTGELFF.

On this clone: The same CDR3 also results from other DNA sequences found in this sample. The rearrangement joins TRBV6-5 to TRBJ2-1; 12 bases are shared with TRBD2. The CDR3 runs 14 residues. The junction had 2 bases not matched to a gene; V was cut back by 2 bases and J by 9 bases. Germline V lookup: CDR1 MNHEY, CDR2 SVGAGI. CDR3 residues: CASSYLAGGGEQFF. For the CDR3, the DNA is TGTGCCAGCAGTTACCTAGCGGGAGGGGGTGAGCAGTTCTTC.

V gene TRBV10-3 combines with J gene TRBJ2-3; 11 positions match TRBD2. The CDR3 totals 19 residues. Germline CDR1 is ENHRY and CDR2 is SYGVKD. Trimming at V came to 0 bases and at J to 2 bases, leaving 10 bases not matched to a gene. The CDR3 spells CAISESSSGGALLTDTQYF. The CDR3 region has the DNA TGTGCCATCAGTGAGTCGAGTAGCGGGGGGGCCCTCCTCACAGATACGCAGTATTTT.

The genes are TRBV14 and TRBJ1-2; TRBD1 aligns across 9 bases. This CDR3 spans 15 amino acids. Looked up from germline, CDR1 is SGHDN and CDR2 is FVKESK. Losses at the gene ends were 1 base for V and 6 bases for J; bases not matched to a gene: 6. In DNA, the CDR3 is TGTGCCAGCAGCCAAGTAGGGGACAGGGCGCATGGCTACACCTTC. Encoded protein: CASSQVGDRAHGYTF. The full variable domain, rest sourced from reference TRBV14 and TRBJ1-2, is EAGVTQFPSHSVIEKGQTVTLRCDPISGHDNLYWYRRVMGKEIKFLLHFVKESKQDESGMPNNRFLAERTGGTYSTLKVQPAELEDSGVYFCASSQVGDRAHGYTFGSGTRLTVV.

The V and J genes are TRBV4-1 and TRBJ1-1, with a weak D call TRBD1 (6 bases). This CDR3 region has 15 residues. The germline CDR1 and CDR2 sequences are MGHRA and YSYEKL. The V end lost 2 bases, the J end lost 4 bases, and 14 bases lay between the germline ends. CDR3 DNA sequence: TGCGCCAGCAGCCAAACCCAGGGGCGAAGCACTGAAGCTTTCTTT. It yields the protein CASSQTQGRSTEAFF.